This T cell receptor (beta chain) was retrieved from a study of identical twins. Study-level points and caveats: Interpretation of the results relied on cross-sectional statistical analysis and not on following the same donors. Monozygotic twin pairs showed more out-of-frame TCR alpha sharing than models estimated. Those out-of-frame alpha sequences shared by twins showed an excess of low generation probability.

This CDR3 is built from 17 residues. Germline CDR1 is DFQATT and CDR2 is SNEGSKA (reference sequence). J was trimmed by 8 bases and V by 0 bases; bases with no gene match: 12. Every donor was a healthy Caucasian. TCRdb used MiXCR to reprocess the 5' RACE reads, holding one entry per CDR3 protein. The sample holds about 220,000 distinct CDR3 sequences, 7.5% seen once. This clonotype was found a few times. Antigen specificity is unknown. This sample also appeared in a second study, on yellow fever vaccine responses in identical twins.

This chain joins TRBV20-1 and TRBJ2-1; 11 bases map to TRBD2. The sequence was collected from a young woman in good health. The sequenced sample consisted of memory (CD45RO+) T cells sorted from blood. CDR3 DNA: TGCAGTGCTAGAGATCCCCGTAGCCTAGCGGGAGGTGATGAGCAGTTCTTC. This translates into CSARDPRSLAGGDEQFF.